This T cell receptor beta chain is from a study of response to subunit inactivated influenza vaccine. With respect to this clonotype: Its antigen is as yet unknown.

Using its own MiXCR run on the RT-PCR reads, TCRdb lists one record per CDR3 protein. This table has 450,000 to 600,000 distinct CDR3 sequences, around 7.9% appearing once. Findings and limits, study-wide: Seasonal influenza vaccination, on each occasion, was suggested by the authors to recruit few new T cells.

The V gene lost 5 bases and the J gene lost 0 bases, with 8 bases spanning the gap. Germline CDR1 LNHNV, CDR2 YYDKDF (reference sequence). The CDR3 consists of 13 residues. The specimen was PBMCs from blood, collected approximately 25 months after vaccination. The source of this sequence is a man aged 50-75 years who received an inactivated influenza vaccine. The rearrangement joins TRBV15 to TRBJ2-7; a weak D match, TRBD2 (5 bases). The CDR3 loop is CATSGRDSYEQYF. CDR3 bases: TGTGCCACCAGCGGTCGGGACTCCTACGAGCAGTACTTC.